These T cell receptor beta chains were read from a single sample in a study of CD8 T cells in ankylosing spondylitis. Using its own MiXCR run on the 5' RACE reads, TCRdb lists one record per CDR3 protein. The sample includes around 320,000 distinct CDR3 sequences, more than 20% of them seen just once. The material sequenced was blood, either unsorted or a sorted T cell fraction (not recorded which). These receptors were taken from a female donor with ankylosing spondylitis or in good health (not recorded which). The conserved cysteine and the conserved F or W are not part of the CDR3 here.

j_call v_call cdr3_aa
TRBJ2-3 TRBV12-3/TRBV12-4 ASSFITAGPLNTQY
TRBJ2-7 TRBV6-5 ASSYRGPSYEQY
TRBJ2-2 TRBV18 ASSSGLAGHGELF
TRBJ1-5 TRBV7-2 ASSLQGQVGSQPQH
TRBJ2-1 TRBV7-2 ASSLAQGEGANEQF
TRBJ1-2 TRBV10-3 AISQADYGYT
TRBJ2-5 TRBV5-4 ASSLFREQETQY
TRBJ2-7 TRBV2 ASEEGMVDYEQY
TRBJ2-7 TRBV7-9 ASSLGSGTSGFYEQY
TRBJ1-3 TRBV5-1 ASTEGSSSGNTIY
TRBJ2-1 TRBV6-2/TRBV6-3 ASSLHPGQGRSYNEQF
TRBJ1-5 TRBV7-2 ASSLADGGAQNQPQH
TRBJ1-6 TRBV6-1 ASSSDRRNSPLH
TRBJ2-1 TRBV20-1 SAQGTSASSYNEQF
TRBJ2-1 TRBV20-1 SARVYYRREFSYNEQF
TRBJ2-7 TRBV5-4 ASSLMDSVGLYEQY
TRBJ2-7 TRBV6-2/TRBV6-3 ASSYYDRPYYEQY
TRBJ2-1 TRBV28 ASSSPGYNEQF
TRBJ1-2 TRBV30 AWTRQGANGYT
TRBJ1-2 TRBV4-2 ASSQDYAENYGYT
TRBJ1-1 TRBV6-5 ASSYSGTAYEAF
TRBJ2-1 TRBV29-1 SVDQGGSRKF
TRBJ2-2 TRBV6-1 ASSEILHNTGELF
TRBJ2-7 TRBV29-1 SVLVGGGYEQY
TRBJ2-7 TRBV18 ASSPGTGDEQY
TRBJ1-1 TRBV6-5 ASSYSVRNTEAF
TRBJ2-7 TRBV28 ASSLQGSYEQY
TRBJ2-6 TRBV7-2 ASSSDRASGANVLT
TRBJ2-1 TRBV20-1 SARSPWGEGPYNEQF
TRBJ1-5 TRBV13 ASSERDEPQH
TRBJ2-3 TRBV21-1 ASSKGKLAGEADTQY
TRBJ1-6 TRBV29-1 SVATGTGNSPLH
TRBJ2-3 TRBV9 ASSVSAGATDTQY
TRBJ2-7 TRBV21-1 ASSNRDRGYEQY
TRBJ2-5 TRBV12-3/TRBV12-4 ASSQGLRETQY
TRBJ1-1 TRBV12-3/TRBV12-4 ASTLGQTNTEAF
TRBJ2-3 TRBV7-2 ASSSRSGRADTQY
TRBJ2-1 TRBV7-2 ASTSLAGGRGI
TRBJ2-7 TRBV10-3 AISGLAGGNEQY
TRBJ2-7 TRBV12-3/TRBV12-4 ASSLSGIYVPQQY
TRBJ2-1 TRBV7-2 ASSLNWDNEQF
TRBJ2-1 TRBV7-2 ASSRDFRSSYNEQF
TRBJ1-2 TRBV28 ASSQEGALRYGYT
TRBJ1-6 TRBV7-6 ASSPVGSNSPLH
TRBJ2-1 TRBV10-3 AISGGIINEQF
TRBJ2-7 TRBV5-1 ASSTGLNYEQY
TRBJ2-1 TRBV18 ASSRLKGGEQF
TRBJ2-1 TRBV24-1 ATSGRSGRSGEQF
TRBJ1-1 TRBV5-4 ASSFSTGNTEAF
TRBJ2-1 TRBV28 ASTPRWPKLGYNEQF
TRBJ2-1 TRBV6-1 ASSSSGIMNEQF
TRBJ2-1 TRBV29-1 SVGGSSGNFVGEQF